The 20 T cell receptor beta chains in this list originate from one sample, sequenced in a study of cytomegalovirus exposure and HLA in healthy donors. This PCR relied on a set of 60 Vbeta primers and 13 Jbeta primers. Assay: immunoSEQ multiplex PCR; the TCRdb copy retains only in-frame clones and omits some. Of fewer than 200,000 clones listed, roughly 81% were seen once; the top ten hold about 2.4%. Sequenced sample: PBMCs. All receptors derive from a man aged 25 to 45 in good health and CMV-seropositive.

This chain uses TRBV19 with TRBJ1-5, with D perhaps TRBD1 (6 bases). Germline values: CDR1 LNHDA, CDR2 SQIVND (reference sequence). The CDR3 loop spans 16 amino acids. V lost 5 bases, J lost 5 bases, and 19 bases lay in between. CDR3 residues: CASSPMTGPWDQPQHF. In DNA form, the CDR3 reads TGTGCCAGTAGTCCCATGACAGGTCCTTGGGATCAGCCCCAGCATTTT.

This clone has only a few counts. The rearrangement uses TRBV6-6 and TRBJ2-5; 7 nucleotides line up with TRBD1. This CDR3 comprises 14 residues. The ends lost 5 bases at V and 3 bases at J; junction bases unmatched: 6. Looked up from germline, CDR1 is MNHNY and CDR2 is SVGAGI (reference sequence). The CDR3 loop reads CASSVGTEEETQYF. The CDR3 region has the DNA TGTGCCAGCAGTGTCGGGACAGAGGAAGAGACCCAGTACTTC.

The CDR3 reads CASSPPGHRTTGELFF. The CDR3 bases are TGTGCCAGCTCACCACCGGGACACAGGACAACCGGGGAGCTGTTTTTT. The chain combines TRBV18 with TRBJ2-2, with TRBD1 as a possible D gene (6 bases). Germline V gene data show CDR1 as KGHSH and CDR2 as LQKENI. V lost 0 bases to trimming and J lost 5 bases, with 13 bases between them. The CDR3 is 16 amino acids.

CDR3: CSAVLRSGPTNEKLFF. In nucleotides, the CDR3 is TGCAGCGCAGTTCTCCGCTCAGGGCCGACTAATGAAAAACTGTTTTTT. The chain recombines TRBV29-1 with TRBJ1-4; a possible D gene is TRBD1 (5 bases). Germline V gene lookup returns CDR1 SQVTM and CDR2 ANQGSEA. CDR3 length equals 16 residues. V gave up 7 bases and J gave up 2 bases, with 20 bases separating them.

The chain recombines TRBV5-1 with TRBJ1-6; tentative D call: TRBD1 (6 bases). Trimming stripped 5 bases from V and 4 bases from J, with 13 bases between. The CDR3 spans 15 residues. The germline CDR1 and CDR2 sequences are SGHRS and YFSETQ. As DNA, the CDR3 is TGCGCCAGCAGGTCTCCGGGACAATATAATTCACCCCTCCACTTT. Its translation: CASRSPGQYNSPLHF.

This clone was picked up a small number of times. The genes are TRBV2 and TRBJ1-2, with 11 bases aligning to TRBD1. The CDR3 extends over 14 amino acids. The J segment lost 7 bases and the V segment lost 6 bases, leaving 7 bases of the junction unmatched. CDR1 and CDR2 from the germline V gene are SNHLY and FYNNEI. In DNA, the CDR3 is TGTGCCAGCAGAAATCCGGGACAGGGGGGTGGCTACACCTTC. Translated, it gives CASRNPGQGGGYTF.

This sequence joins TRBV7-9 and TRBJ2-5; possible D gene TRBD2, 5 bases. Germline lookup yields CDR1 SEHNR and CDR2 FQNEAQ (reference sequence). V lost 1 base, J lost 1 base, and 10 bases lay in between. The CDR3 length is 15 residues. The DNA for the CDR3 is TGTGCCAGCAGCTTAGGAGGGCGGACCCAAGAGACCCAGTACTTC. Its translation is CASSLGGRTQETQYF.

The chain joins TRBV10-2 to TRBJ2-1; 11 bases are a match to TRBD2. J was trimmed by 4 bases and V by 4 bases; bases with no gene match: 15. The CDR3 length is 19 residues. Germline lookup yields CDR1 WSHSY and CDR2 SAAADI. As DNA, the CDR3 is TGCGCCAGCAGTGGGGCCGGGACTAGCGGCAGTTACAATTACAATGAGCAGTTCTTC. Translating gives CASSGAGTSGSYNYNEQFF.

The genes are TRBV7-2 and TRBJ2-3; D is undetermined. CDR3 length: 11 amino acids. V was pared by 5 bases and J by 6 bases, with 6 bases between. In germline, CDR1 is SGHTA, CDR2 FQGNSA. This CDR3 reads CASSPADTQYF. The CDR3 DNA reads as TGTGCCAGCAGCCCCGCGGATACGCAGTATTTT.

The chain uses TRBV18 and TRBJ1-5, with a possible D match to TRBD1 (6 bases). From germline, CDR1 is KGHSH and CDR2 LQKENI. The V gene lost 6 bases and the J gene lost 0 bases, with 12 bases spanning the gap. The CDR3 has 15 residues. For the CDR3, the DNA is TGTGCCAGCTCGCCTGCGGACAGTAGCAATCAGCCCCAGCATTTT. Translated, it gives CASSPADSSNQPQHF.

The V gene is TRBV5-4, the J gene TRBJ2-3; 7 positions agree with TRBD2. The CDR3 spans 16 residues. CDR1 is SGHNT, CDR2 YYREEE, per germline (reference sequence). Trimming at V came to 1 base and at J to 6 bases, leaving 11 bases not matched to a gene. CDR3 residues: CASSLYGGRAPDTQYF. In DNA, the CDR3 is TGTGCCAGCAGCTTGTATGGGGGGAGGGCCCCGGATACGCAGTATTTT.

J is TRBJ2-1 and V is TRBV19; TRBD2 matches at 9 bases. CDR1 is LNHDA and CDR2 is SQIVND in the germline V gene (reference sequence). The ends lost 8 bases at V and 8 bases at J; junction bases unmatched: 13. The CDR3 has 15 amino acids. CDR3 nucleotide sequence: TGTGCCAGTGGAAACTCACTAGCGGGTTCTGATGAGCAGTTCTTC. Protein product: CASGNSLAGSDEQFF.

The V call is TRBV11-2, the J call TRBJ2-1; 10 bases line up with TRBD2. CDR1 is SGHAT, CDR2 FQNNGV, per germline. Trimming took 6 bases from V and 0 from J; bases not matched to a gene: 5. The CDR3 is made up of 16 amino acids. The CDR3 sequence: CASRGLAVSSYNEQFF. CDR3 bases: TGTGCCAGCAGAGGACTAGCGGTAAGCTCCTACAATGAGCAGTTCTTC.

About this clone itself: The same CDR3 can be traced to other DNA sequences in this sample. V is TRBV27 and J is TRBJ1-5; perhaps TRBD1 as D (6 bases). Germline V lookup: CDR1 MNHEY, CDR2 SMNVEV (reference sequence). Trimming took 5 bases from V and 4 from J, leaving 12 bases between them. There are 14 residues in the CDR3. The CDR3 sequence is CASSLNRVNQPQHF. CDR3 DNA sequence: TGTGCCAGCAGTCTAAACAGGGTGAATCAGCCCCAGCATTTT.

The CDR3 bases are TGTGCCAGCAGCTCCGGACAGGCCAATGAGCAGTTCTTC. This translates into CASSSGQANEQFF. V usage is TRBV9 and J usage is TRBJ2-1, with 7 bases matching TRBD1. Germline V gene data show CDR1 as SGDLS and CDR2 as YYNGEE. The CDR3 has 13 amino acids. V was pared by 4 bases and J by 6 bases, with 4 bases of the junction left unmatched.

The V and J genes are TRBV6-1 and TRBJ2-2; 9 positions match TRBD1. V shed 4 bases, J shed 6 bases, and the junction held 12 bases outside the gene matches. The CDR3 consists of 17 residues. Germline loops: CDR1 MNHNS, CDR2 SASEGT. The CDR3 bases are TGTGCCAGCAGTGGACGAACCGGGACAGGGATAGCCGGGGAGCTGTTTTTT. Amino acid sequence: CASSGRTGTGIAGELFF.

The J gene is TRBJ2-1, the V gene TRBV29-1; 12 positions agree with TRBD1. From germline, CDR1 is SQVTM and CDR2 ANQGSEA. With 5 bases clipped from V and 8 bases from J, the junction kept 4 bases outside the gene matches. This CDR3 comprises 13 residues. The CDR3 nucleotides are TGCAGCGTTCCGGGACAGGGGGCAGATGAGCAGTTCTTC. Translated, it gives CSVPGQGADEQFF.

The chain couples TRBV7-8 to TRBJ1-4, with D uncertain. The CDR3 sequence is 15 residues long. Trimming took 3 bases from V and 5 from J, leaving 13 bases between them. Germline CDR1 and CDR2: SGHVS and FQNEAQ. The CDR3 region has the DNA TGTGCCAGCAGCTTTTCTGGCGGTGTAAATGAAAAACTGTTTTTT. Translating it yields CASSFSGGVNEKLFF.

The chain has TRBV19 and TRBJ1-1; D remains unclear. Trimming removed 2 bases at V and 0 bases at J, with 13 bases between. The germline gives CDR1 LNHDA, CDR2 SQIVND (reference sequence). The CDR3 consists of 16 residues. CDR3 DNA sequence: TGTGCCAGTAGTATACAACCCCTAACTCTGAACACTGAAGCTTTCTTT. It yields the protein CASSIQPLTLNTEAFF.

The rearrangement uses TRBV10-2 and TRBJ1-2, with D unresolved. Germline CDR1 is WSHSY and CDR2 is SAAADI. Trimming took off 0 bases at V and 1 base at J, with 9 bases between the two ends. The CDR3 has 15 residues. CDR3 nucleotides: TGCGCCAGCAGTGAGTCCGGCAGACTTAACTATGGCTACACCTTC. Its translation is CASSESGRLNYGYTF.